This record looks at one T cell receptor (beta chain) sequence and its context. The antigen is not known. One end of the junction is discordant with germline, which a read error may explain. Study-wide points: In terms of TCR gene usage, tumor memory CD4+ T cells clustered together with blood and lymph node memory CD4+ cells, as well as with lymph node naive CD4+ cells.

Semi-nested PCR with Nested Universal Primer A followed constant-region reverse priming of full-length variable regions. TCRdb re-called the 5' RACE reads with MiXCR, one entry per CDR3 protein. The table includes 10,000 or so distinct CDR3 sequences, around 28% detected once. The CDR3 has 15 residues. The germline V gene encodes CDR1 MGHRA and CDR2 YSYEKL. The sequenced sample was naive CD4+ T cells sorted from a lymph node. The subset: naive CD4+ T cells, CD4+CD45RA+CD25-. This clonotype was sampled from a female donor with breast cancer. V is TRBV4-1 and J is TRBJ1-5; no definite D call. Here the CDR3 reads CTSSQLGQAREAQHF. DNA of the CDR3: TGCACCAGCAGCCAATTAGGCCAGGCGAGAGAAGCCCAGCATTTT.